This T cell receptor beta chain originates from a study of read filtering for tumor transcriptome and immune sequencing. As for the study in general: The cohort had about 16 men and approximately 13 women aged roughly 40 to 90, mean about 70 years.

From 300 to 400 ng of RNA, a library with molecular barcoded alpha/delta and beta/gamma adaptors was made. TCRdb independently ran MiXCR on the reads; one entry per CDR3 protein. The sample includes about 50,000 distinct CDR3 sequences, roughly 20% of them seen just once. Trimming removed 2 bases at V and 5 bases at J, with 15 bases between. This CDR3 is 15 amino acids long. Per the germline V gene, CDR1 is SGHTA and CDR2 is FQGNSA. Whole-study results and caveats: Without single-read clonotypes, shared clonotype proportions correlated more between IR-seq and RNA-seq. The CD138-negative fraction was mixed bone marrow immune cells, not pure T cells.

This clonotype was picked up many times. Antigen unknown. The sequenced sample was a population of CD138-negative cells sorted from bone marrow. This chain joins TRBV7-2 and TRBJ1-1; no reliable D call. The receptor was isolated from a donor at least 40 years old with multiple myeloma. The CDR3 bases are TGTGCCAGCAGCTTACGCGGTAGAGGGCCGACTGAAGCTTTCTTT. Translated: CASSLRGRGPTEAFF.